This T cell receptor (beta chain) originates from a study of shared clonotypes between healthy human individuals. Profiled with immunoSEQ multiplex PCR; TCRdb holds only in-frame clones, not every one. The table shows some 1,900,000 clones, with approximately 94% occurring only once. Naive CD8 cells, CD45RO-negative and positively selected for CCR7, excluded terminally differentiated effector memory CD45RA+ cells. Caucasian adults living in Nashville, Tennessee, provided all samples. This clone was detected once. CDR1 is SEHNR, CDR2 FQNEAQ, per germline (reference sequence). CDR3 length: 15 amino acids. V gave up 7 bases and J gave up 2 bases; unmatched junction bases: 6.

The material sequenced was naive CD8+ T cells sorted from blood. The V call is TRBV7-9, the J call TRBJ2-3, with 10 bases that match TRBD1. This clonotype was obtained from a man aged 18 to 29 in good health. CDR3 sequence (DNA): TGTGCCAGCAAGGGGGACAGGGGCTTCACAGATACGCAGTATTTT. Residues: CASKGDRGFTDTQYF.